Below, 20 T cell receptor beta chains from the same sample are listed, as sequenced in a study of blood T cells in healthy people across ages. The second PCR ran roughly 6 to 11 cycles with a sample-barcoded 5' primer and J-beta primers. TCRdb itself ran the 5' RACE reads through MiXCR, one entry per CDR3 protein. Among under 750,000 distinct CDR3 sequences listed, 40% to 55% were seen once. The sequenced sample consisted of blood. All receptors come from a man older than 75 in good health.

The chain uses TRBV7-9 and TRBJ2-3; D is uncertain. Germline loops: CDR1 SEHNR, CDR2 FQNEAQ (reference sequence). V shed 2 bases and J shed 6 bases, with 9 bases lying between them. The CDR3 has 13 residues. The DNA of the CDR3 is TGTGCCAGCAGCTTACAGCTTGGGGATACGCAGTATTTT. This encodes CASSLQLGDTQYF.

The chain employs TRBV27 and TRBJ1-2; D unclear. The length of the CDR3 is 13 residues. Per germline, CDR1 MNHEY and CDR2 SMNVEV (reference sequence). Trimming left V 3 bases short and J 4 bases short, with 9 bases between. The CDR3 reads CASSFEGGYGYTF. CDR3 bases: TGTGCCAGCAGTTTCGAGGGAGGCTATGGCTACACCTTC.

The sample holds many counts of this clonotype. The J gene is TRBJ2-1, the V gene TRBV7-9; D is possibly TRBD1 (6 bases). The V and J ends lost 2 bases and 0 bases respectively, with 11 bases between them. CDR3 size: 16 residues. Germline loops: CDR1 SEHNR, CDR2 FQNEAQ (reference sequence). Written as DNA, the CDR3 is TGTGCCAGCAGCTTAACAGGGCTAAGCTCCTACAATGAGCAGTTCTTC. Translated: CASSLTGLSSYNEQFF.

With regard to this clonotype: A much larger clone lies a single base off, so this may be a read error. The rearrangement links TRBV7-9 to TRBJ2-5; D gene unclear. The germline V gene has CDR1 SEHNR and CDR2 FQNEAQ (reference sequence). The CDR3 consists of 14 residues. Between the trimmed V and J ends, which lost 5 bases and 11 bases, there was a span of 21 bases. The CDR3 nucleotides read TGTGCCAGCAGCCCCCAGTGGGTCGCCAATGAGCAGTACTTC. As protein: CASSPQWVANEQYF. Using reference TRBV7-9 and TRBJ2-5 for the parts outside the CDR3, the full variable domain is DTGVSQNPRHKITKRGQNVTFRCDPISEHNRLYWYRQTLGQGPEFLTYFQNEAQLEKSRLLSDRFSAERPKGSFSTLEIQRTEQGDSAMYLCASSPQWVANEQYFGPGTRLLVL.

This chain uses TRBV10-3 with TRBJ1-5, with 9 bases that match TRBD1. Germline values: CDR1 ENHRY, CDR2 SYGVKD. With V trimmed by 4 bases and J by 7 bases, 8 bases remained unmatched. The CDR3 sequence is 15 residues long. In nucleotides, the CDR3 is TGTGCCATCAGTGCATCACAGGGGGCAGGCCAGCCCCAGCATTTT. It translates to CAISASQGAGQPQHF.

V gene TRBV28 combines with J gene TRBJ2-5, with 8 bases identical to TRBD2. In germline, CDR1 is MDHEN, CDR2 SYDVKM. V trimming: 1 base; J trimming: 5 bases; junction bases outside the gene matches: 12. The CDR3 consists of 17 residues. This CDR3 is CASSLYIPGLEKETQYF. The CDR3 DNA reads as TGTGCCAGCAGTTTATACATTCCGGGACTAGAAAAGGAGACCCAGTACTTC.

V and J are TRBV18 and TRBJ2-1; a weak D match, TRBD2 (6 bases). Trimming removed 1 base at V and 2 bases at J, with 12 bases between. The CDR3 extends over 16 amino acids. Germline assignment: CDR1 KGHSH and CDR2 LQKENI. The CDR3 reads CASSPHPSATYNEQFF. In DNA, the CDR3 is TGTGCCAGCTCACCACATCCTAGCGCCACCTACAATGAGCAGTTCTTC.

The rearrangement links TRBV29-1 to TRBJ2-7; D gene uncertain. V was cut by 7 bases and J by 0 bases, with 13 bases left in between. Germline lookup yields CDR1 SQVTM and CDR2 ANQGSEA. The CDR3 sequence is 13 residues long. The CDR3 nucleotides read TGCAGCGCCAACGGCGAGAGCTCCTACGAGCAGTACTTC. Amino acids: CSANGESSYEQYF.

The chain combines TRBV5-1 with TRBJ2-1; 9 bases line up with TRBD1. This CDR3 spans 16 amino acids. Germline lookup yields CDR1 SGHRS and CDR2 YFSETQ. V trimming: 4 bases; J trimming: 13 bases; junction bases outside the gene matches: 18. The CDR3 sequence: CASSSMAGTGSETQFF. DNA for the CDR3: TGCGCCAGCAGCAGTATGGCCGGGACAGGGAGCGAGACCCAGTTCTTC.

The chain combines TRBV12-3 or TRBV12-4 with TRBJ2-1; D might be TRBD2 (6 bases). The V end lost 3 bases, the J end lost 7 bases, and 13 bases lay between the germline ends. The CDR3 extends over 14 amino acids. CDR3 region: CASSFPGSMNEQFF. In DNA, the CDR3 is TGTGCCAGCAGTTTCCCCGGGAGTATGAATGAGCAGTTCTTC.

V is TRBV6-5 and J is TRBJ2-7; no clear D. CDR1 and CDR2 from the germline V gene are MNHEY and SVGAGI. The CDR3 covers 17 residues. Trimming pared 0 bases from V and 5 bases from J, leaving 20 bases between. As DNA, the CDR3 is TGTGCCAGCAGTTACTCGTTCATTTCCACCGGGTTCAACGAGCAGTACTTC. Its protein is CASSYSFISTGFNEQYF.

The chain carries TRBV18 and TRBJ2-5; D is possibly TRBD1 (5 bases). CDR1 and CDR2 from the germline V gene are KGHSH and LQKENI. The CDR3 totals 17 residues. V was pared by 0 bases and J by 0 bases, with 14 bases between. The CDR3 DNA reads TGTGCCAGCTCACCACCCGTTGCAGGGTCGTACCAAGAGACCCAGTACTTC. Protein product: CASSPPVAGSYQETQYF.

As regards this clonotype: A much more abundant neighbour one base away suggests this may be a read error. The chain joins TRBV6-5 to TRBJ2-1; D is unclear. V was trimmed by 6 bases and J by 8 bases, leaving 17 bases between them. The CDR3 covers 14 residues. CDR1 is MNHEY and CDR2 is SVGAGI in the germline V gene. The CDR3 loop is CASSAPGRHDEQFF. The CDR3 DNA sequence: TGTGCCAGCAGCGCTCCTGGTAGGCACGATGAGCAGTTCTTC.

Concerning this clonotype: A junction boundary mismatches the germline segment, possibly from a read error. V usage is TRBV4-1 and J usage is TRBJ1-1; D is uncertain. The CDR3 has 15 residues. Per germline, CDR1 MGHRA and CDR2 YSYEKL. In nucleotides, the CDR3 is TGCGCCAGCATCCAAGTACCAGATATGAACACTGAAGCTTTCTTT. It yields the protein CASIQVPDMNTEAFF.

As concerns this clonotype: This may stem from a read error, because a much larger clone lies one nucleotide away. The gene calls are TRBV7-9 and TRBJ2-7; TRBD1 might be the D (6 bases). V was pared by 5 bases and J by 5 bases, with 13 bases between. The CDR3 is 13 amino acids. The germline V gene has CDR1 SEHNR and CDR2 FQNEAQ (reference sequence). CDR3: CASSPTGWHEQYF. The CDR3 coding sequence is TGTGCCAGCAGCCCCACAGGGTGGCACGAGCAGTACTTC.

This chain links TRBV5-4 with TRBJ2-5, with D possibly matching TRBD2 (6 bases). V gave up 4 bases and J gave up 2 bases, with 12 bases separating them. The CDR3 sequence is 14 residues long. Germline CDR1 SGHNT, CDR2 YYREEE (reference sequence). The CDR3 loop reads CASSTGGSQETQYF. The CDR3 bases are TGTGCCAGCAGCACTGGGGGGTCTCAAGAGACCCAGTACTTC.

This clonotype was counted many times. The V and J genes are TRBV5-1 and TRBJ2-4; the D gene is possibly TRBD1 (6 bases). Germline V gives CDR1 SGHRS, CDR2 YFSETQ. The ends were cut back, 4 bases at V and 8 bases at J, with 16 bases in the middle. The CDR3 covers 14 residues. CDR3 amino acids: CASSAQGLGDIQYF. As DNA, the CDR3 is TGCGCCAGCAGCGCACAGGGCCTAGGGGACATTCAGTACTTC. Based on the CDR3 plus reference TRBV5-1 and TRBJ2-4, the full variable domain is KAGVTQTPRYLIKTRGQQVTLSCSPISGHRSVSWYQQTPGQGLQFLFEYFSETQRNKGNFPGRFSGRQFSNSRSEMNVSTLELGDSALYLCASSAQGLGDIQYFGAGTRLSVL.

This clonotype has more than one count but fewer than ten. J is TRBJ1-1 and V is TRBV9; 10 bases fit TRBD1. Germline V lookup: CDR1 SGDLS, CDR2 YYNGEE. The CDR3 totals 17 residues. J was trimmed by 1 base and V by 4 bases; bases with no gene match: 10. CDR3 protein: CASSSSTGGHGNTEAFF. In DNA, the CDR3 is TGTGCCAGCAGCTCCTCGACAGGGGGCCATGGGAACACTGAAGCTTTCTTT.

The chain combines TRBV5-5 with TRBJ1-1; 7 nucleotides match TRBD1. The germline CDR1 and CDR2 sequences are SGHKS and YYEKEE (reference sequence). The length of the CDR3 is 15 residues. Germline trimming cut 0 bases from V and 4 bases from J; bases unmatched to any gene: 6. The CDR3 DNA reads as TGTGCCAGCAGCTTGGTACAGGGGTATAGCACTGAAGCTTTCTTT. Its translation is CASSLVQGYSTEAFF.

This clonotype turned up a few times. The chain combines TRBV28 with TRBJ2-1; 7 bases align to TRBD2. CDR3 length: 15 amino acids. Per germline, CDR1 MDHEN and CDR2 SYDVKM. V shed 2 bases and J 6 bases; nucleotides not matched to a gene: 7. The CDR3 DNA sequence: TGTGCCAGCAGTTTACCGCGGGAGAGAGGCAATGAGCAGTTCTTC. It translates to CASSLPRERGNEQFF.